This passage covers 27 T cell receptor beta chains from one sample sequenced in a study of cytomegalovirus exposure and HLA in healthy donors. Researchers ran the PCR with 60 Vbeta and 13 Jbeta primers. The repertoire was sequenced with immunoSEQ multiplex PCR; TCRdb's copy has only in-frame clones and lacks some. The table lists some 140,000 clones, around four fifths of them singletons. The sample was PBMCs. Source of these receptors: a woman aged 50 to 60 in good health and CMV-seropositive.

This clone has more than one count but fewer than ten. V is TRBV11-2 and J is TRBJ2-5; D gene uncertain. The J call may not be correct, given that the DNA end is closer to TRBJ2-7. Germline V gene lookup returns CDR1 SGHAT and CDR2 FQNNGV. This CDR3 region has 13 residues. CDR3 residues: CASSLAGFYEQYF. In DNA, the CDR3 is TGTGCCAGCAGCTTAGCAGGTTTCTACGAGCAGTACTTC.

The table lists this clone with a few counts. DNA for the CDR3: TGTGCCAGCAGGCTAGGGACTAGCGGGGATACGCAGTATTTT. This encodes CASRLGTSGDTQYF. The J gene is TRBJ2-3, the V gene TRBV6-6, with TRBD2 identical over 12 bases. CDR1 and CDR2 from the germline V gene are MNHNY and SVGAGI (reference sequence). V dropped 6 bases and J dropped 6; count of bases not matched to a gene: 4. The CDR3 totals 14 residues.

This chain connects TRBV28 to TRBJ2-1, with a tentative D call TRBD1 (6 bases). CDR3 length equals 17 residues. Germline CDR1 is MDHEN and CDR2 is SYDVKM. V lost 2 bases to trimming and J lost 7 bases, with 21 bases between them. The CDR3 sequence: CASSLPNRDTGMNEQFF. In nucleotides, the CDR3 is TGTGCCAGCAGTTTACCAAACCGGGACACGGGCATGAATGAGCAGTTCTTC. The full variable domain, its missing parts supplied by reference TRBV28 and TRBJ2-1, is DVKVTQSSRYLVKRTGEKVFLECVQDMDHENMFWYRQDPGLGLRLIYFSYDVKMKEKGDIPEGYSVSREKKERFSLILESASTNQTSMYLCASSLPNRDTGMNEQFFGPGTRLTVL.

J is TRBJ1-3 and V is TRBV21-1. TRBV21-1 is noted as a pseudogene. The CDR3 runs to 19 residues. The CDR3 DNA sequence: TGTGCCAGCAGCAAGCAAAGGAGGGTAAGTTGGAGTAATGGAAACACCATATATTTT. This sequence encodes CASSKQRRVSWSNGNTIYF.

The chain recombines TRBV2 with TRBJ2-4, with 7 bases fitting TRBD1. The V and J ends lost 3 bases and 7 bases, in that order; junction bases with no gene match: 3. The germline CDR1 and CDR2 sequences are SNHLY and FYNNEI. The CDR3 runs 13 residues. In DNA form, the CDR3 reads TGTGCCAGCAGTGAGACAGGGTCGAACATTCAGTACTTC. Amino acid sequence: CASSETGSNIQYF.

The rearrangement joins TRBV2 to TRBJ2-1, with a possible D match to TRBD2 (5 bases). Germline assignment: CDR1 SNHLY and CDR2 FYNNEI. The CDR3 covers 16 residues. Trimming removed 5 bases at V and 5 bases at J, with 19 bases between. In DNA form, the CDR3 reads TGTGCCAGCAGTAGAGCTAGCTCCCCTGACGACAATGAGCAGTTCTTC. Translated, it gives CASSRASSPDDNEQFF.

The rearrangement joins TRBV7-2 to TRBJ2-7; no clear D. Looked up from germline, CDR1 is SGHTA and CDR2 is FQGNSA. Trimming took off 1 base at V and 2 bases at J, with 9 bases between the two ends. The CDR3 has 14 amino acids. The CDR3 region has the DNA TGTGCCAGCAGCTTAGTTCGCCTAGCCTACGAGCAGTACTTC. Its protein is CASSLVRLAYEQYF.

V gene TRBV28 combines with J gene TRBJ1-5, with TRBD1 identical over 8 bases. The junction had 9 bases not matched to a gene; V was cut back by 3 bases and J by 5 bases. Germline V gene lookup returns CDR1 MDHEN and CDR2 SYDVKM. The CDR3 is 16 residues long. CDR3 in amino acids: CASSFWTGFVHQPQHF. DNA for the CDR3: TGTGCCAGCAGTTTTTGGACAGGGTTTGTGCATCAGCCCCAGCATTTT.

This clone has a single count. CDR3 in amino acids: CASSSGWGVNIQYF. As DNA, the CDR3 is TGTGCCAGCAGTTCGGGATGGGGAGTAAACATTCAGTACTTC. The V call is TRBV27, the J call TRBJ2-4; D is perhaps TRBD2 (5 bases). The CDR3 loop spans 14 amino acids. Germline CDR1 reads MNHEY; CDR2 reads SMNVEV (reference sequence). Trimming took 4 bases from V and 6 from J, leaving 13 bases between them.

The chain recombines TRBV7-3 with TRBJ2-3; TRBD2 matches at 9 bases. The CDR3 extends over 15 amino acids. The V segment lost 5 bases and the J segment 3 bases; nucleotides outside the gene matches: 6. The germline V gene has CDR1 SGHTA and CDR2 FQGTGA. In nucleotides, the CDR3 is TGTGCCAGCAGCCAGAGTAGCGGGAGTACAGATACGCAGTATTTT. It specifies CASSQSSGSTDTQYF. The complete variable domain, with remaining parts taken from reference TRBV7-3 and TRBJ2-3, reads GAGVSQTPSNKVTEKGKYVELRCDPISGHTALYWYRQSLGQGPEFLIYFQGTGAADDSGLPNDRFFAVRPEGSVSTLKIQRTERGDSAVYLCASSQSSGSTDTQYFGPGTRLTVL.

V and J are TRBV7-2 and TRBJ2-1; the match to TRBD1 covers 9 bases. This CDR3 is 15 amino acids long. V lost 5 bases, J lost 9 bases, and 11 bases stayed unmatched. Germline lookup yields CDR1 SGHTA and CDR2 FQGNSA. The CDR3 is CASSRTGTGLGEQFF. DNA of the CDR3: TGTGCCAGCAGCAGAACCGGGACAGGGCTAGGTGAGCAGTTCTTC.

This clone was detected only once. J is TRBJ2-5 and V is TRBV2; D not resolved. Germline V lookup: CDR1 SNHLY, CDR2 FYNNEI. Trimming removed 3 bases at V and 5 bases at J, with 13 bases between. The CDR3 sequence is 14 residues long. CDR3 nucleotide sequence: TGTGCCAGCAGTGAGGTCCATAGATTGGAGACCCAGTACTTC. This codes for CASSEVHRLETQYF.

With respect to this clone: A junction end diverges from the germline sequence, so it may reflect a read error. The sample contains more than one DNA sequence encoding this CDR3. V gene TRBV11-2 combines with J gene TRBJ2-1; 11 nucleotides match TRBD2. CDR3 size: 16 residues. From germline, CDR1 is SGHAT and CDR2 FQNNGV. The DNA for the CDR3 is TGTGCCAGCAGCTCCCTAGCGGGAGGCTCCTATAATGAGCAGTTCTTC. It is translated as CASSSLAGGSYNEQFF.

The chain employs TRBV7-9 and TRBJ1-6; TRBD1 aligns across 7 bases. The V gene's germline CDR1 is SEHNR and CDR2 FQNEAQ (reference sequence). Trimming cost V 4 bases and J 9 bases; bases outside gene matches: 6. This CDR3 region has 14 residues. The chain's CDR3 is CASSSQGLSSPLHF. CDR3 in DNA: TGTGCCAGCAGCTCACAGGGGTTAAGTTCACCCCTCCACTTT.

This clone has more than one count but fewer than ten. The gene calls are TRBV5-1 and TRBJ2-5; 7 bases line up with TRBD2. Germline V CDR1 and CDR2: SGHRS, YFSETQ. CDR3 length: 14 amino acids. V was pared by 3 bases and J by 3 bases, with 5 bases of the junction left unmatched. The CDR3 here is CASSWRDYKETQYF. The CDR3 coding sequence is TGCGCCAGCAGCTGGCGGGACTACAAAGAGACCCAGTACTTC.

The chain uses TRBV11-2 and TRBJ1-2, with a weak D call TRBD1 (5 bases). The CDR3 consists of 14 residues. Trimming left V 3 bases short and J 5 bases short, with 13 bases between. Germline V CDR1 and CDR2: SGHAT, FQNNGV. CDR3 loop: CASSFLGRGYGYTF. The DNA of the CDR3 is TGTGCCAGCAGCTTCCTCGGGCGGGGGTATGGCTACACCTTC.

V gene TRBV6-5 combines with J gene TRBJ2-1; D perhaps matches TRBD2 (6 bases). This CDR3 comprises 13 residues. Germline V gene sequence: CDR1 MNHEY, CDR2 SVGAGI. With 3 bases removed from V and 9 bases from J, the gap between germline ends came to 12 bases. CDR3 amino acids: CASSYVRRGEQFF. In nucleotides, the CDR3 is TGTGCCAGCAGTTATGTCCGGCGGGGTGAGCAGTTCTTC.

Turning to this clone: Other DNA sequences in the same sample also yield this CDR3. This chain uses TRBV7-3 with TRBJ2-1; the match to TRBD2 covers 11 bases. V shed 2 bases and J 4 bases; nucleotides not matched to a gene: 1. CDR3 length equals 15 residues. Germline V gene sequence: CDR1 SGHTA, CDR2 FQGTGA. CDR3 nucleotide sequence: TGTGCCAGCAGCTTAGGACTAGCGGGTTACAATGAGCAGTTCTTC. This translates into CASSLGLAGYNEQFF.

The rearrangement uses TRBV14 and TRBJ2-1, with TRBD2 as a possible D gene (6 bases). With 0 bases removed from V and 1 base from J, the gap between germline ends came to 19 bases. This CDR3 is built from 19 residues. Germline V CDR1 and CDR2: SGHDN, FVKESK. The CDR3 loop reads CASSQDNGQTGLSYNEQFF. In nucleotides, the CDR3 is TGTGCCAGCAGCCAAGATAATGGTCAAACGGGACTTTCCTACAATGAGCAGTTCTTC.

The chain couples TRBV13 to TRBJ2-7; 7 bases align to TRBD2. Germline CDR1 reads PRHDT; CDR2 reads FYEKMQ (reference sequence). The CDR3 is made up of 14 amino acids. The ends lost 2 bases at V and 4 bases at J; junction bases unmatched: 5. The CDR3 sequence: CASSLRLAEYEQYF. CDR3 sequence (DNA): TGTGCCAGCAGCTTACGGCTAGCGGAATACGAGCAGTACTTC.

The gene calls are TRBV7-8 and TRBJ1-3, with unresolved D. Deletions cut 4 bases from V and 0 bases from J, with 10 bases between. The CDR3 spans 15 residues. CDR1 and CDR2 (germline): SGHVS, FQNEAQ. CDR3 in amino acids: CASSSRENSGNTIYF. The CDR3 DNA reads as TGTGCCAGCAGCTCGAGAGAAAACTCTGGAAACACCATATATTTT. The full variable domain, its missing parts supplied by reference TRBV7-8 and TRBJ1-3, is GAGVSQSPRYKVAKRGQDVALRCDPISGHVSLFWYQQALGQGPEFLTYFQNEAQLDKSGLPSDRFFAERPEGSVSTLKIQRTQQEDSAVYLCASSSRENSGNTIYFGEGSWLTVV.

The chain carries TRBV10-3 and TRBJ2-3; a possible D gene is TRBD1 (6 bases). Germline V CDR1 and CDR2: ENHRY, SYGVKD. The V end lost 11 bases, the J end lost 0 bases, and 12 bases lay between the germline ends. The CDR3 has 13 residues. The CDR3: CASGTPSTDTQYF. The CDR3 DNA reads TGTGCCTCCGGGACACCTAGCACAGATACGCAGTATTTT.

In this sample, this clone turned up a few times. This rearrangement joins TRBV6-5 to TRBJ1-1; TRBD1 aligns across 7 bases. J lost 4 bases, V lost 5 bases, and 7 bases had no gene match. Germline loops: CDR1 MNHEY, CDR2 SVGAGI. This CDR3 contains 14 residues. The CDR3 region has the DNA TGTGCCAGCAGTATACAGGGGCGGGGCACTGAAGCTTTCTTT. Translating it yields CASSIQGRGTEAFF.

The CDR3, as DNA: TGTGCCAGCAGCTTAGATGGCCATGGCTACACCTTC. Translating gives CASSLDGHGYTF. The J gene is TRBJ1-2, the V gene TRBV11-2; D is unclear. CDR1 and CDR2 from the germline V gene are SGHAT and FQNNGV. V lost 0 bases to trimming and J lost 6 bases, with 5 bases between them. This CDR3 is 12 amino acids long.

J is TRBJ2-2 and V is TRBV6-5; D perhaps matches TRBD1 (6 bases). CDR1 and CDR2 (germline): MNHEY, SVGAGI. The CDR3 is 14 amino acids. V gave up 7 bases and J gave up 1 base, with 10 bases separating them. The CDR3 coding sequence is TGTGCCAGCATTGGGGGCTTGAACACCGGGGAGCTGTTTTTT. Residues: CASIGGLNTGELFF.

V usage is TRBV6-1 and J usage is TRBJ2-1; 7 bases are a match to TRBD1. The CDR3 runs 20 residues. In germline, CDR1 is MNHNS, CDR2 SASEGT. Trimming cost V 2 bases and J 0 bases; bases outside gene matches: 16. The CDR3 sequence: CASSELDRRLSMSSYNEQFF. CDR3 bases: TGTGCCAGCAGTGAATTGGACAGGCGACTATCGATGAGCTCCTACAATGAGCAGTTCTTC.

The DNA of the CDR3 is TGTGCCAGCAGCGTTGACAGGCCCGGCGGGACAGATACGCAGTATTTT. It codes for CASSVDRPGGTDTQYF. The rearrangement joins TRBV9 to TRBJ2-3; D perhaps matches TRBD1 (6 bases). Trimming left V 2 bases short and J 3 bases short, with 16 bases between. Per germline, CDR1 SGDLS and CDR2 YYNGEE. The CDR3 spans 16 residues.